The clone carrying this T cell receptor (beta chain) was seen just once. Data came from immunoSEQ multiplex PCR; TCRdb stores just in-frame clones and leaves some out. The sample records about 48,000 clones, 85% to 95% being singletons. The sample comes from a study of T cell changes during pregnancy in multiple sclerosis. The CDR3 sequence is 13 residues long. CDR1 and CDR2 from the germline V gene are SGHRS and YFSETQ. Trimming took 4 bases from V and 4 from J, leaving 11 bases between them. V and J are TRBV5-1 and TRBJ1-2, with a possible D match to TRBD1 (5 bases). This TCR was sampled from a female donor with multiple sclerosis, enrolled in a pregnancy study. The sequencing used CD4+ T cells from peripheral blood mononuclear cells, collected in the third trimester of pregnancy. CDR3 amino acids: CASSPDSLYGYTF. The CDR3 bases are TGCGCCAGCAGCCCCGACAGCCTCTATGGCTACACCTTC. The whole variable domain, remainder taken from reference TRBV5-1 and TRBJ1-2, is KAGVTQTPRYLIKTRGQQVTLSCSPISGHRSVSWYQQTPGQGLQFLFEYFSETQRNKGNFPGRFSGRQFSNSRSEMNVSTLELGDSALYLCASSPDSLYGYTFGSGTRLTVV.